Detailed here is one T cell receptor (beta chain). Its antigen is unidentified. The repertoire was sequenced with immunoSEQ multiplex PCR; TCRdb's copy has only in-frame clones and lacks some. The profile covers fewer than 40,000 clones, with roughly three quarters appearing a single time and under 5.5% taken by the ten largest. The record originates from a study of chemoradiotherapy in HPV16-positive cancers. About the research overall: Two HPV16-positive patients' cells yielded candidate HPV-specific clones and common motifs. Study-level findings and limits: During treatment, candidate HPV-specific clones and E7-related motifs expanded in tumor.

Repertoires were sampled repeatedly during chemoradiotherapy. V was clipped by 5 bases and J by 6 bases, with 14 bases between them. This CDR3 region has 15 residues. Germline values: CDR1 MNHEY, CDR2 SVGAGI. The receptor comes from a human donor with HPV-associated anogenital cancer. The chain has TRBV6-5 and TRBJ1-6, with no clear D. Material: blood, obtained from a patient who underwent chemoradiotherapy. This CDR3 is CASSPRSFFNSPLHF. In DNA form, the CDR3 reads TGTGCCAGCAGTCCCCGCAGCTTCTTTAATTCACCCCTCCACTTT.